What follows is one TCR beta chain and its context. What it binds is unknown. The sample belongs to a study of cytomegalovirus exposure and HLA in healthy donors. General study findings and limits: Presence/absence comparisons presumed near-even sequencing depth among donors.

Though nominally healthy at sampling, donors likely had unrecorded immune exposures. The CDR3 has 14 amino acids. V lost 5 bases to trimming and J lost 4 bases; unmatched junction nucleotides: 5. CDR1 and CDR2 (germline): ENHRY, SYGVKD. In the PCR, 60 Vbeta and 13 Jbeta primers were used. Repertoires were generated with immunoSEQ multiplex PCR, while TCRdb's copy carries only in-frame clones and drops some. The sample includes 85,000 to 100,000 clones, over 75% of them seen just once. The receptor's source is a man in his fifties or sixties in good health and CMV-seropositive. Sequencing input: PBMCs. The chain combines TRBV10-3 with TRBJ2-1; 7 bases are shared with TRBD2. The CDR3 sequence is CAISTSGTYNEQFF. The CDR3 DNA is TGTGCCATCAGTACGAGCGGGACGTACAATGAGCAGTTCTTC.